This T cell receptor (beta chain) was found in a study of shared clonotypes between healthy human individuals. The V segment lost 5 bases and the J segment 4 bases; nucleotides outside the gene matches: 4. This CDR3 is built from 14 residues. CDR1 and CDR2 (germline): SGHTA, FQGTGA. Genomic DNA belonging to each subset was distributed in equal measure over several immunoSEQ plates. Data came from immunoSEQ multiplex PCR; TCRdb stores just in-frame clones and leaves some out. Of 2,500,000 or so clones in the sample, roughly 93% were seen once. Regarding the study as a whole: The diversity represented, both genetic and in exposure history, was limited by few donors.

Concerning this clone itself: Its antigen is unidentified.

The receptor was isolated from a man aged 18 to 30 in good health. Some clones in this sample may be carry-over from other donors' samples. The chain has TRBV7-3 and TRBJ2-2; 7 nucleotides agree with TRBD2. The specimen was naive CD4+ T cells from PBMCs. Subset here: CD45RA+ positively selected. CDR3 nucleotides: TGTGCCAGCAGCGCCGGGAGGAGCACCGGGGAGCTGTTTTTT. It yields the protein CASSAGRSTGELFF. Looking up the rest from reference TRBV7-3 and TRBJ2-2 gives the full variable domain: GAGVSQTPSNKVTEKGKYVELRCDPISGHTALYWYRQSLGQGPEFLIYFQGTGAADDSGLPNDRFFAVRPEGSVSTLKIQRTERGDSAVYLCASSAGRSTGELFFGEGSRLTVL.